A single sample gave rise to the 23 T cell receptor beta chains below, sequenced in a study of blood T cells in healthy people across ages. Together with a sample-barcoded 5' primer, a J-beta primer mix was included in a second PCR lasting about 7 to 12 cycles. TCRdb passed the 5' RACE reads through MiXCR, listing each CDR3 protein once. The data hold hundreds of thousands of distinct CDR3 sequences, with 58% observed a single time. Sequenced sample: blood. The receptors here all came from a man under 40 in good health.

The rearrangement links TRBV20-1 to TRBJ2-3, with 10 bases identical to TRBD2. This CDR3 is built from 15 residues. Trimming took 3 bases from V and 4 from J; bases not matched to a gene: 7. Germline V gives CDR1 DFQATT, CDR2 SNEGSKA (reference sequence). CDR3 amino acids: CSARKTAGGADTQYF. DNA for the CDR3: TGCAGTGCTAGGAAGACAGCGGGGGGGGCAGATACGCAGTATTTT.

The chain employs TRBV20-1 and TRBJ2-3; the D gene is possibly TRBD2 (6 bases). CDR1 is DFQATT, CDR2 SNEGSKA, per germline (reference sequence). The CDR3 totals 13 residues. Deletions cut 5 bases from V and 5 bases from J, with 14 bases between. The CDR3 nucleotides read TGCAGTGCTGCGGGCTCGGGGGTAGATACGCAGTATTTT. Protein: CSAAGSGVDTQYF.

This chain joins TRBV24-1 and TRBJ1-5; 8 bases line up with TRBD1. CDR1 is KGHDR and CDR2 is SFDVKD in the germline V gene. The CDR3 contains 13 residues. J lost 2 bases, V lost 9 bases, and 2 bases had no gene match. The CDR3 region is CATDRGGNQPQHF. In DNA, the CDR3 is TGTGCCACCGACAGGGGAGGCAATCAGCCCCAGCATTTT.

This clonotype was seen more than once but under ten times. The CDR3 nucleotides read TGCAGCGTTGATGACGGGACGACCCAAGAGACCCAGTACTTC. Translation: CSVDDGTTQETQYF. The V gene is TRBV29-1, the J gene TRBJ2-5; D may correspond to TRBD1 or TRBD2 (5 bases each). V gave up 3 bases and J gave up 1 base, with 12 bases separating them. This CDR3 is built from 14 residues. The germline gives CDR1 SQVTM, CDR2 ANQGSEA.

The chain joins TRBV7-2 to TRBJ2-7; 7 nucleotides line up with TRBD1. There are 14 residues in the CDR3. After removal of 5 bases from V and 5 bases from J, the junction contained 9 bases not matched to a gene. Looked up from germline, CDR1 is SGHTA and CDR2 is FQGNSA. CDR3 DNA: TGTGCCAGCAGCGACAGACAGGGATTGAACGAGCAGTACTTC. This translates into CASSDRQGLNEQYF.

The rearrangement uses TRBV6-2 or TRBV6-3 and TRBJ1-1; 8 bases are shared with TRBD1. V shed 6 bases, J shed 4 bases, and the junction held 10 bases outside the gene matches. The CDR3 runs 15 residues. Germline CDR1 is MNHEY and CDR2 is SVGEGT. This chain's CDR3 is CASSPLGTGTTEAFF. Here the CDR3 DNA reads TGTGCCAGCAGCCCACTTGGGACAGGAACCACTGAAGCTTTCTTT.

The rearrangement links TRBV28 to TRBJ2-1; 10 bases map to TRBD2. Trimming removed 6 bases from V and 2 bases from J; junction bases left unmatched: 4. CDR1 and CDR2 from the germline V gene are MDHEN and SYDVKM. This CDR3 spans 15 amino acids. The CDR3 DNA reads TGTGCCAGCAGAGACACTAGCGGGGCCTACAATGAGCAGTTCTTC. This gives the protein CASRDTSGAYNEQFF.

This clonotype was observed a few times. The chain uses TRBV2 and TRBJ1-6; TRBD1 is a possible D gene (6 bases). Germline V lookup: CDR1 SNHLY, CDR2 FYNNEI. The CDR3 consists of 12 residues. Deletions cut 10 bases from V and 9 bases from J, with 13 bases between. The CDR3 sequence is CATHREGSPLHF. The CDR3 nucleotides are TGTGCCACTCACAGGGAGGGTTCACCCCTCCACTTT. Filled out from reference TRBV2 and TRBJ1-6, the complete variable domain reads EPEVTQTPSHQVTQMGQEVILRCVPISNHLYFYWYRQILGQKVEFLVSFYNNEISEKSEIFDDQFSVERPDGSNFTLKIRSTKLEDSAMYFCATHREGSPLHFGNGTRLTVT.

This clonotype has a handful of counts. The chain carries TRBV5-1 and TRBJ2-1, with no clear D. Germline V gene lookup returns CDR1 SGHRS and CDR2 YFSETQ. V was pared by 2 bases and J by 0 bases, with 6 bases between. CDR3 size: 14 residues. The CDR3 spells CASSLKSSYNEQFF. DNA of the CDR3: TGCGCCAGCAGCTTAAAGAGCTCCTACAATGAGCAGTTCTTC.

The chain carries TRBV2 and TRBJ2-3; tentatively, D is TRBD2 (5 bases). Germline V lookup: CDR1 SNHLY, CDR2 FYNNEI. V was clipped by 4 bases and J by 2 bases, with 13 bases between them. CDR3 length equals 15 residues. In nucleotides, the CDR3 is TGTGCCAGCAGTGGGCCCGGACTCTACACAGATACGCAGTATTTT. Its protein is CASSGPGLYTDTQYF.

This rearrangement joins TRBV27 to TRBJ1-6; 7 nucleotides match TRBD1. Trimming took 2 bases from V and 4 from J; bases not matched to a gene: 14. The CDR3 totals 19 residues. CDR1 is MNHEY and CDR2 is SMNVEV in the germline V gene (reference sequence). The CDR3 coding sequence is TGTGCCAGCAGTTTAGAAAGCTCGGCAGGGGGGGTTTATAATTCACCCCTCCACTTT. Translating gives CASSLESSAGGVYNSPLHF.

V and J are TRBV7-9 and TRBJ2-5; 7 bases line up with TRBD1. Per germline, CDR1 SEHNR and CDR2 FQNEAQ (reference sequence). V trimming: 6 bases; J trimming: 11 bases; junction bases outside the gene matches: 15. CDR3 length equals 14 residues. The CDR3: CASSRRTGANEQYF. CDR3 DNA sequence: TGTGCCAGCAGTCGAAGGACAGGCGCAAATGAGCAGTACTTC.

The V call is TRBV20-1, the J call TRBJ1-2; D is unclear. This CDR3 comprises 13 residues. With 3 bases removed from V and 2 bases from J, the gap between germline ends came to 10 bases. CDR1 is DFQATT, CDR2 SNEGSKA, per germline (reference sequence). CDR3 region: CSARSPDNYGYTF. CDR3 coding DNA: TGCAGTGCTAGGAGCCCAGACAACTATGGCTACACCTTC.

V is TRBV20-1 and J is TRBJ1-1; a weak D match, TRBD1 (5 bases). The CDR3 contains 15 residues. Trimming stripped 3 bases from V and 1 base from J, with 15 bases between. In germline, CDR1 is DFQATT, CDR2 SNEGSKA (reference sequence). The CDR3 region has the DNA TGCAGTGCTAGCGTACGGGACGGTGGGAACACTGAAGCTTTCTTT. It codes for CSASVRDGGNTEAFF.

The chain is built from TRBV6-2 or TRBV6-3 and TRBJ2-5; 7 nucleotides align to TRBD2. V shed 7 bases, J shed 2 bases, and the junction held 10 bases outside the gene matches. The CDR3 contains 15 residues. Germline CDR1 MNHEY, CDR2 SVGEGT. Here the CDR3 DNA reads TGTGCCAGCAAGACCGATAGGGAGGGGCAAGAGACCCAGTACTTC. It yields the protein CASKTDREGQETQYF.

The chain joins TRBV20-1 to TRBJ2-5; 7 nucleotides align to TRBD2. The J call may be faulty, since TRBJ2-7 better matches the DNA end. Germline V gives CDR1 DFQATT, CDR2 SNEGSKA (reference sequence). CDR3 size: 14 residues. The CDR3 loop reads CSASKRGLPYEQYF. The CDR3 region has the DNA TGCAGTGCTAGCAAGCGGGGACTACCCTACGAGCAGTACTTC.

The chain employs TRBV27 and TRBJ2-7, with TRBD2 as a possible D gene (5 bases). The CDR3 is 14 residues long. V lost 2 bases and J 7 bases, leaving 15 bases between the germline ends. The V gene's germline CDR1 is MNHEY and CDR2 SMNVEV (reference sequence). The CDR3 DNA follows: TGTGCCAGCAGTTTACTAGCCGACTTCAAAGAGCAGTACTTC. Translated: CASSLLADFKEQYF.

A few counts support this clonotype. This chain connects TRBV13 to TRBJ2-6; D remains unclear. This CDR3 has 17 amino acids. The ends were cut back, 5 bases at V and 0 bases at J, with 14 bases in the middle. Germline-derived CDR1 and CDR2 are PRHDT and FYEKMQ (reference sequence). CDR3 nucleotide sequence: TGTGCCAGCAGCCCTACGAACCTCCTCTCTGGGGCCAACGTCCTGACTTTC. Its protein product is CASSPTNLLSGANVLTF.

Comment on this clonotype: A much larger clone sits a single nucleotide away, making a read error possible. V and J are TRBV12-3 or TRBV12-4 and TRBJ2-7; either TRBD1 or TRBD2 may fit D (5 bases each). The V end lost 9 bases, the J end lost 11 bases, and 14 bases lay between the germline ends. CDR3 length equals 10 residues. The chain's CDR3 is CARWGKGEYF. CDR3 bases: TGTGCCAGATGGGGGAAGGGCGAGTACTTC.

This clonotype was seen many times. This chain joins TRBV7-8 and TRBJ2-1; D gene unclear. This CDR3 spans 12 amino acids. The V gene lost 6 bases and the J gene lost 5 bases, with 8 bases spanning the gap. The germline gives CDR1 SGHVS, CDR2 FQNEAQ. The CDR3 DNA follows: TGTGCCAGCAGATACAGTAACAATGAGCAGTTCTTC. Translating gives CASRYSNNEQFF.

V usage is TRBV29-1 and J usage is TRBJ2-7; 8 nucleotides align to TRBD2. Germline lookup yields CDR1 SQVTM and CDR2 ANQGSEA. The CDR3 runs 14 residues. V was clipped by 3 bases and J by 4 bases; unmatched bases: 8. As DNA, the CDR3 is TGCAGCGTTGAGGGGGCGGGAGGATCGTACGAGCAGTACTTC. Protein product: CSVEGAGGSYEQYF.

This clonotype was picked up a small number of times. V usage is TRBV28 and J usage is TRBJ1-4; 7 positions agree with TRBD1. CDR3 length equals 16 residues. V dropped 6 bases and J dropped 2; count of bases not matched to a gene: 9. The germline V gene encodes CDR1 MDHEN and CDR2 SYDVKM. CDR3: CASSPFRQGTNEKLFF. The CDR3 DNA reads TGTGCCAGCAGCCCCTTCCGACAGGGCACTAATGAAAAACTGTTTTTT. The full variable domain, completed using reference TRBV28 and TRBJ1-4, is DVKVTQSSRYLVKRTGEKVFLECVQDMDHENMFWYRQDPGLGLRLIYFSYDVKMKEKGDIPEGYSVSREKKERFSLILESASTNQTSMYLCASSPFRQGTNEKLFFGSGTQLSVL.

This clonotype showed up just once. A read error may account for a junction end that differs from germline. V is TRBV4-1 and J is TRBJ2-7; no clear D gene. The CDR3 length is 14 residues. Germline V lookup: CDR1 MGHRA, CDR2 YSYEKL. CDR3 DNA: TGCGCCAGCAGCCGGGTCCCGAGCTCCTACGAACAGTACTTC. Its protein product is CASSRVPSSYEQYF.